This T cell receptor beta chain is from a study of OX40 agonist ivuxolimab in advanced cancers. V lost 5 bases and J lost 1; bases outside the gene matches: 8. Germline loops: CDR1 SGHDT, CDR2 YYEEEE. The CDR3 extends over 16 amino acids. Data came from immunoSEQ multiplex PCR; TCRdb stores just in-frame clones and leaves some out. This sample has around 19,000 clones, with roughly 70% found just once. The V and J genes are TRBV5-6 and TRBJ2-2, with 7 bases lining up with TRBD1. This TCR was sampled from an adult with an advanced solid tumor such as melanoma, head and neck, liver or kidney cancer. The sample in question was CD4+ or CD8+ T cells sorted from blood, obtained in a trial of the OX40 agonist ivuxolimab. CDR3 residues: CASSPVDRWNTGELFF. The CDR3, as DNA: TGTGCCAGCAGTCCGGTGGACAGGTGGAACACCGGGGAGCTGTTTTTT.